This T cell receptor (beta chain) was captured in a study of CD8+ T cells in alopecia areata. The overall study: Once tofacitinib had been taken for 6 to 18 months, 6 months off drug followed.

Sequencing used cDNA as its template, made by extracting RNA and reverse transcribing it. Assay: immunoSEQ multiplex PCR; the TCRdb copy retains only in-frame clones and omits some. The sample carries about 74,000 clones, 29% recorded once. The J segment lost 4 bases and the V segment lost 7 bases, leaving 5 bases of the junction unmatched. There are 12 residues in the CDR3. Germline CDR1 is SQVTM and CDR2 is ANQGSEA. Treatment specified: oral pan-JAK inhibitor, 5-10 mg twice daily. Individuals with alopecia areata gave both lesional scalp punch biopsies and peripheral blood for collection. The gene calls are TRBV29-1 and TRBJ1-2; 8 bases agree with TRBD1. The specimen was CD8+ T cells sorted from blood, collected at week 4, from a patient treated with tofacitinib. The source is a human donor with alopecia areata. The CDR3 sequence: CSDMDRVYGYTF. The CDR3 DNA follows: TGCAGCGACATGGACAGGGTCTATGGCTACACCTTC.